The rows below give T cell receptor beta chains drawn from one sample of a study of blood T cell repertoires in COVID-19. Libraries were prepared by immunoSEQ multiplex PCR; TCRdb keeps only in-frame clonotypes and omits some of them. Counted here are around 170,000 clones, around 80% occurring once; the ten biggest clones make up 13% to 15%. Sequenced input: PBMCs or T cells enriched from blood (not recorded which). The receptor source for this set is a man in his sixties who had been exposed to COVID-19. The CDR3 runs from the conserved cysteine through the conserved F or W. The D gene is left open where the match is weak. A row's size may be missing; if present it is once, few, many or a size class.

TGTGCCAGCAGTTCCCTCGGGGGGCTAGGAGATACGCAGTATTTT,CASSSLGGLGDTQYF,TRBV28,TRBJ2-3,-,-
TGTGCCAGCAGCTTAACGGAGGGTAGCGGGAGGGCCAGAGATACGCAGTATTTT,CASSLTEGSGRARDTQYF,TRBV7-2,TRBJ2-3,-,TRBD2
TGTGCCAGTAGTCCCCAGGCCTCGAGCAGCTCCTACAATGAGCAGTTCTTC,CASSPQASSSSYNEQFF,TRBV19,TRBJ2-1,-,-
TGTGCCAGCAGTGCTCGGACAGGGCTTGTAAACACCATATATTTT,CASSARTGLVNTIYF,TRBV27,TRBJ1-3,-,TRBD1
TGCGCCAGCAGCCTCTTAACAGTGAACACTGAAGCTTTCTTT,CASSLLTVNTEAFF,TRBV5-1,TRBJ1-1,-,-
TGTGCCAGCAGCTTAGAGGTGGCGGCGGCCAGCCCTCGGAACATTCAGTACTTC,CASSLEVAAASPRNIQYF,TRBV7-2,TRBJ2-4,-,-
TGTGCCAGCAGCTTATTTGACCGTCCACCCACGGGTTCACCCCTCCACTTT,CASSLFDRPPTGSPLHF,TRBV7-8,TRBJ1-6,many,-
TGTGCCAGCAGTCTACCCCGGACACGCCCTATGGCGATAACCGGGGAGCTGTTTTTT,CASSLPRTRPMAITGELFF,TRBV6-6,TRBJ2-2,-,-
TGTGCCAGCGAGGAAGGTAGCGAGACCCTACGCAGCAATCAGCCCCAGCATTTT,CASEEGSETLRSNQPQHF,TRBV14,TRBJ1-5,-,-
TGTGCCAGCAGGGGACAGGGAAGGACTGAAGCTTTCTTT,CASRGQGRTEAFF,TRBV12-3/TRBV12-4,TRBJ1-1,-,TRBD1
TGTGCCTGGAGTTCCGGGGTAGCGGGAGCCCTAGCGTCGCAGTATTTT,CAWSSGVAGALASQYF,TRBV30,TRBJ2-3,-,TRBD2
TGTGCCAGCAGCCAAGTCAGCGGTTACGGGGAGCTGTTTTTT,CASSQVSGYGELFF,TRBV3-1/TRBV3-2,TRBJ2-2,-,-
TGCGCCAGCAGCTTGGCTAGCCCGAATTCACCCCTCCACTTT,CASSLASPNSPLHF,TRBV5-1,TRBJ1-6,-,-
TGCGCCAGCACGGAACCCCGGGACAGGGATAGGGAGACCCAGTACTTC,CASTEPRDRDRETQYF,TRBV10-1,TRBJ2-5,-,TRBD1
TGTGCCAGCGGGTTTGGGGGGAGCACAGATACGCAGTATTTT,CASGFGGSTDTQYF,TRBV2,TRBJ2-3,-,-
TGCAGCGCTGGTTGGGGACAGGGGGGTAACGAGCAGTACTTC,CSAGWGQGGNEQYF,TRBV29-1,TRBJ2-7,-,TRBD1
TGTGCCTGGAGTGTAGGGGGCCCGGACACTAACTCTGGAAACACCATATATTTT,CAWSVGGPDTNSGNTIYF,TRBV30,TRBJ1-3,few,TRBD1
TGTGCCAGCAGCTTTGTAGGAGGGGGCCGTAGCACAGATACGCAGTATTTT,CASSFVGGGRSTDTQYF,TRBV11-2,TRBJ2-3,-,-
TGTGCCAGCAGTGCACCTTCGGGACAGATCAATCAGCCCCAGCATTTT,CASSAPSGQINQPQHF,TRBV6-1,TRBJ1-5,-,TRBD1
TGTGCCAGCAGTGAATTTCGGGGACAGTTCACTTCTGGCTACACCTTC,CASSEFRGQFTSGYTF,TRBV6-1,TRBJ1-2,-,TRBD1